This T cell receptor (beta chain) stems from a study of blood T cell repertoires in COVID-19. Study background: Sites in the United States, Italy and Spain provided acute and convalescent COVID-19 samples. In each case, the material was cDNA or gDNA derived from T cells, B-cell-depleted T cells, or PBMCs.

The germline gives CDR1 MDHEN, CDR2 SYDVKM. The germline V and J ends were trimmed by 2 bases and 6 bases, with 5 bases remaining between them. The CDR3 length is 12 residues. Recovery among Cohort 3 donors was established by two negative PCRs, clearance, or symptom resolution. Source study methods: Amplifying reference gene primers gave estimates of nucleated cell counts. The protocol was immunoSEQ multiplex PCR, while the TCRdb copy is restricted to in-frame clones and leaves out a portion. The D gene and trimming were derived from the DNA, and the V and J assignments and clone size from that table. Found here are about 200,000 clones, more than 70% of them singletons; the top ten hold over 7%.

The source is a woman under 30 who had recovered from COVID-19. This chain connects TRBV28 to TRBJ1-5; D unresolved. Source material: PBMCs or T cells enriched from blood (not recorded which). The CDR3 region has the DNA TGTGCCAGCAGTTTACCCGGTCAGCCCCAGCATTTT. Residues: CASSLPGQPQHF.